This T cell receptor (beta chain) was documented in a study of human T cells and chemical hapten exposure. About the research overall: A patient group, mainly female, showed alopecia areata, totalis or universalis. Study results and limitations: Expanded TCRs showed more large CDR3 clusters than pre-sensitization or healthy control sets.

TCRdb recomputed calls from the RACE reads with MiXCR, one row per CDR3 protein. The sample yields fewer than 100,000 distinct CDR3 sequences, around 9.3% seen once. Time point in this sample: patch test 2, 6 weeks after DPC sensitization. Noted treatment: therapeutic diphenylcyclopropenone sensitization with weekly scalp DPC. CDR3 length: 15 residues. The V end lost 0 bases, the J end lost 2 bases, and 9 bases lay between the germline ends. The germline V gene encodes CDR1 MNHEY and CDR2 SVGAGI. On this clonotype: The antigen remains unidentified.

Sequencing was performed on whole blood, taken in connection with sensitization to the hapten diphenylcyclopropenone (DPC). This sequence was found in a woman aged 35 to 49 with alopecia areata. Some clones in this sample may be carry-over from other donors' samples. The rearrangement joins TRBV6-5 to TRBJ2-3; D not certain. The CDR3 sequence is CASSYSDAYTDTQYF. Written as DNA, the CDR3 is TGTGCCAGCAGTTACTCGGACGCGTACACAGATACGCAGTATTTT.